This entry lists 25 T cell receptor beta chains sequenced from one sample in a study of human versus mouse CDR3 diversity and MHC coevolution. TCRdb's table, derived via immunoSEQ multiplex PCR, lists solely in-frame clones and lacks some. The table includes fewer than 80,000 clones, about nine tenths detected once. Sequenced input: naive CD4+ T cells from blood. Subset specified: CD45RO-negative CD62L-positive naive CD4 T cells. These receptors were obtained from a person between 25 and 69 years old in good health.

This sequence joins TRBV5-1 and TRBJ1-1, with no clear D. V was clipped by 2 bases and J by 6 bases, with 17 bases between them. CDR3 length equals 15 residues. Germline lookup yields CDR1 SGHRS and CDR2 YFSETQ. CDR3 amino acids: CASSLAVDPGAEAFF. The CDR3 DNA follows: TGCGCCAGCAGCTTAGCGGTCGACCCTGGGGCTGAAGCTTTCTTT.

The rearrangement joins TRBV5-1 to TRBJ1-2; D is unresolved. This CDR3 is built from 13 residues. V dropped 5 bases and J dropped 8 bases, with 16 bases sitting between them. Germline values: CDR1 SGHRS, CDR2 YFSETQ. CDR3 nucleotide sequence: TGCGCCAGCAGGCACGAGTCTATGAGGGGCTACACCTTC. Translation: CASRHESMRGYTF.

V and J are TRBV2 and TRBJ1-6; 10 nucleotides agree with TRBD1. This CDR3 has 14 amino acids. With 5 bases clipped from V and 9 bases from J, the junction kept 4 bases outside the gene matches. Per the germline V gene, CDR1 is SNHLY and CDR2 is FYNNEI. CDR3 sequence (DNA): TGTGCCAGCAGTAATGGACAGGGGGGTTCACCCCTCCACTTT. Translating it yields CASSNGQGGSPLHF.

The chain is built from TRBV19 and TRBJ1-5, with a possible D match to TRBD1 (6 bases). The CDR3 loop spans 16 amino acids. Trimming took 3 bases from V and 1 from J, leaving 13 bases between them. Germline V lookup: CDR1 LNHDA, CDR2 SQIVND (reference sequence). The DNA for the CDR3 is TGTGCCAGTAGTATGTTCGCAGGGGTAAGCAATCAGCCCCAGCATTTT. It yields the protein CASSMFAGVSNQPQHF.

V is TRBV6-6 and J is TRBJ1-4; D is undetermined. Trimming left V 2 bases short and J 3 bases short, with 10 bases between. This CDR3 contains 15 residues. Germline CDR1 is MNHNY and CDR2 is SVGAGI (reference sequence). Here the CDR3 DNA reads TGTGCCAGCAGTTACCTGAGTCGCTCTAATGAAAAACTGTTTTTT. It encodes CASSYLSRSNEKLFF.

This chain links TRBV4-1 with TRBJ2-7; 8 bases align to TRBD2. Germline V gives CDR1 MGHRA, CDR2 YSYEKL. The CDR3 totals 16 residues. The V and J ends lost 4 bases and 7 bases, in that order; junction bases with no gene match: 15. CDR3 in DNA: TGCGCCAGCAGCCCTTTAGCGGGACCCCACTTTGGGGAGCAGTACTTC. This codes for CASSPLAGPHFGEQYF.

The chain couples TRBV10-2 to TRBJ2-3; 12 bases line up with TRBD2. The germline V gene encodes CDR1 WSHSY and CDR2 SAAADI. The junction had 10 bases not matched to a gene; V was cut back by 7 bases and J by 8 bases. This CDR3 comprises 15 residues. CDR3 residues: CASTGLAGTQGTQYF. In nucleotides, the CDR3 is TGCGCCAGCACTGGACTAGCGGGGACTCAGGGTACGCAGTATTTT.

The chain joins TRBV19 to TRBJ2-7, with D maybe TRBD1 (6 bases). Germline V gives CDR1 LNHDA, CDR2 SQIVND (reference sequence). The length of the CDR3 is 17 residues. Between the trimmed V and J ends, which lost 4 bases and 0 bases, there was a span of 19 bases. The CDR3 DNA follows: TGTGCCAGTAGTACGTTACTCGCACAGGGCAACTCCTACGAGCAGTACTTC. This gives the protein CASSTLLAQGNSYEQYF.

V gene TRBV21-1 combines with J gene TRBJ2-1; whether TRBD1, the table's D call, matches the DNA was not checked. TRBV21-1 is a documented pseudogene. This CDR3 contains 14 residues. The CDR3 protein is CASSKAPGADEQFF. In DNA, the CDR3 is TGTGCCAGCAGCAAAGCCCCTGGGGCAGATGAGCAGTTCTTC.

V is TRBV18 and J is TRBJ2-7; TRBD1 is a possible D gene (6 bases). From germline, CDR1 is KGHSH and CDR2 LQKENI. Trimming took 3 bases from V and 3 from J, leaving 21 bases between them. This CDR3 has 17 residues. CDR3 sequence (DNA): TGTGCCAGCTCACCGCCCCAACAGGGAATCGTGAACTACGAGCAGTACTTC. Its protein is CASSPPQQGIVNYEQYF.

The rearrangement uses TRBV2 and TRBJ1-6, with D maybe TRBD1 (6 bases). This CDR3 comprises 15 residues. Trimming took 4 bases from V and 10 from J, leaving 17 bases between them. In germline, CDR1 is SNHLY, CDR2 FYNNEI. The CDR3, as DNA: TGTGCCAGCAGTGTATCCGGGGGGCAAGGCTCACCCCTCCACTTT. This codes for CASSVSGGQGSPLHF.

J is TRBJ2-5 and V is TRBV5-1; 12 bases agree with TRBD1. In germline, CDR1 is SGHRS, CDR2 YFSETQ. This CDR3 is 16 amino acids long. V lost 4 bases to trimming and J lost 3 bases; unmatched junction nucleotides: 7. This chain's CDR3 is CASSQGQGARKETQYF. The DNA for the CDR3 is TGCGCCAGCAGCCAGGGACAGGGGGCGCGAAAAGAGACCCAGTACTTC. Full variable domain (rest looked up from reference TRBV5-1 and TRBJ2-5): KAGVTQTPRYLIKTRGQQVTLSCSPISGHRSVSWYQQTPGQGLQFLFEYFSETQRNKGNFPGRFSGRQFSNSRSEMNVSTLELGDSALYLCASSQGQGARKETQYFGPGTRLLVL.

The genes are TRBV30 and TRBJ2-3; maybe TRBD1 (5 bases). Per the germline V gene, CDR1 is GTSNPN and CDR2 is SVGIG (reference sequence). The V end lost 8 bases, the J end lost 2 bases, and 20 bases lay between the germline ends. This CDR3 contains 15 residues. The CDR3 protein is CATTTGHLPTDTQYF. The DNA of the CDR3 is TGTGCCACAACCACAGGACACCTTCCCACAGATACGCAGTATTTT.

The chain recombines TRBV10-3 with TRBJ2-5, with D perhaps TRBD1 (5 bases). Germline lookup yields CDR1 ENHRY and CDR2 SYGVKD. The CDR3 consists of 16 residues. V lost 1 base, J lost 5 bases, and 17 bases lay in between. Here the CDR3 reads CAISEWGRAGVETQYF. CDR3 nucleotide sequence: TGTGCCATCAGTGAGTGGGGCAGGGCAGGAGTGGAGACCCAGTACTTC.

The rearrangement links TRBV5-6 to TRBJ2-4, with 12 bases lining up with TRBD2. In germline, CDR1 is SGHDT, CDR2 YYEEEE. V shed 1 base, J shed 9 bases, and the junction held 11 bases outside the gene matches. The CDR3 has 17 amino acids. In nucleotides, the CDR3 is TGTGCCAGCAGCTTGCTAGCGGGGGGGCGACCTCGGGGCATTCAGTACTTC. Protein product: CASSLLAGGRPRGIQYF. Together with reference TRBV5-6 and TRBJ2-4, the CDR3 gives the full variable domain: DAGVTQSPTHLIKTRGQQVTLRCSPKSGHDTVSWYQQALGQGPQFIFQYYEEEERQRGNFPDRFSGHQFPNYSSELNVNALLLGDSALYLCASSLLAGGRPRGIQYFGAGTRLSVL.

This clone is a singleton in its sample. The CDR3 region is CASSHGGSSPLHF. In nucleotides, the CDR3 is TGTGCCAGCAGCCACGGAGGGTCTTCACCCCTCCACTTT. The rearrangement links TRBV14 to TRBJ1-6; no firm D call. CDR1 is SGHDN, CDR2 FVKESK, per germline. This CDR3 spans 13 amino acids. The V and J ends lost 3 bases and 9 bases respectively, with 9 bases between them.

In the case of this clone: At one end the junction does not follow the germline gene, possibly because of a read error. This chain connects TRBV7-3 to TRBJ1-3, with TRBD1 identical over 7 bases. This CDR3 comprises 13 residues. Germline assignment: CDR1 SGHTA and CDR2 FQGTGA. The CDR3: CASSLTFGDSPQF. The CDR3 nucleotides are TGTGCCAGCAGCTTAACGTTCGGGGACAGCCCTCAATTT.

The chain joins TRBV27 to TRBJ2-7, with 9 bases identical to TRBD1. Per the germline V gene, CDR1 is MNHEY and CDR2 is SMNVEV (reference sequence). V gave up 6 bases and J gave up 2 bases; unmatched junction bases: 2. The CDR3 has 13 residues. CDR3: CASRDRGTYEQYF. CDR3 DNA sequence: TGTGCCAGCAGAGACAGGGGGACCTACGAGCAGTACTTC.

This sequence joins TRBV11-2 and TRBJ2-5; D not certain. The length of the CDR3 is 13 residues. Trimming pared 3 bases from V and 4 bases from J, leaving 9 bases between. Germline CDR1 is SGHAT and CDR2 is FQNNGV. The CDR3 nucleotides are TGTGCCAGCAGCTTTAGTCAAGCAGAGACCCAGTACTTC. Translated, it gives CASSFSQAETQYF.

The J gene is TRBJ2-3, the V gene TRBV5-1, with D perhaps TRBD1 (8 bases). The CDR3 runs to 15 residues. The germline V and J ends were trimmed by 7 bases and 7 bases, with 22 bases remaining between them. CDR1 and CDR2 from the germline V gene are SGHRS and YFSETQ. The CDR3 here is CASGAGGNSGNTQYF. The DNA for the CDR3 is TGCGCCAGCGGCGCAGGGGGCAACAGCGGGAATACGCAGTATTTT. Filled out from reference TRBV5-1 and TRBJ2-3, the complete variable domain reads KAGVTQTPRYLIKTRGQQVTLSCSPISGHRSVSWYQQTPGQGLQFLFEYFSETQRNKGNFPGRFSGRQFSNSRSEMNVSTLELGDSALYLCASGAGGNSGNTQYFGPGTRLTVL.

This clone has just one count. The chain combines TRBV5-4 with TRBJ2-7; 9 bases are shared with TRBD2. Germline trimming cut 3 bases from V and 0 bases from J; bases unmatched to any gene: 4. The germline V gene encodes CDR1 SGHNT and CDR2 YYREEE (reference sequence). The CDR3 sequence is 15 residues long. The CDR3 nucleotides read TGTGCCAGCAGCTCAAGCGGGGGGAGCTCCTACGAGCAGTACTTC. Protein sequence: CASSSSGGSSYEQYF.

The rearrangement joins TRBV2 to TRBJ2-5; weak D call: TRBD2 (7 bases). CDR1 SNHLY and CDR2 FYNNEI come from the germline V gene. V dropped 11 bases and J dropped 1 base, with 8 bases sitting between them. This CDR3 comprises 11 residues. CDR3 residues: CAGGAQETQYF. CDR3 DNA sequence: TGTGCCGGGGGGGCCCAAGAGACCCAGTACTTC.

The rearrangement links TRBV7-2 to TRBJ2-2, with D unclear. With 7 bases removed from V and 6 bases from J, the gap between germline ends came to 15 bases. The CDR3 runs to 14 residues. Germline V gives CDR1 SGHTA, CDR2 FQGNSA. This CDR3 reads CASTNRRSSGELFF. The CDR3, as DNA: TGTGCCAGCACCAATAGAAGGAGTTCCGGGGAGCTGTTTTTT.

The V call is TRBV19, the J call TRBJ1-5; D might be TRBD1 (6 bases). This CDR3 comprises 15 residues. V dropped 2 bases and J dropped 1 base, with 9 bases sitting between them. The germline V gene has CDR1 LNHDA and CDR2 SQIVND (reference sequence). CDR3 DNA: TGTGCCAGTAGTATACCAGGGGAGAGCAATCAGCCCCAGCATTTT. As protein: CASSIPGESNQPQHF.

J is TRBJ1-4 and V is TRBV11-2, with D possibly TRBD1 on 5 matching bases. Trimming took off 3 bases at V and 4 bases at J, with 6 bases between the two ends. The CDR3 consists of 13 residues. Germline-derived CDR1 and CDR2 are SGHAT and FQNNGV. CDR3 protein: CASSLTVNEKLFF. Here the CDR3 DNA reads TGTGCCAGCAGCTTGACAGTTAATGAAAAACTGTTTTTT.